The 6 T cell receptor beta chains below were found in one sample sequenced in a study of cytomegalovirus exposure and HLA in healthy donors. It was with 60 Vbeta and 13 Jbeta primers that the PCR ran. TCRdb keeps only in-frame clones here, not all; method: immunoSEQ multiplex PCR. Of approximately 97,000 clones in the sample, 78% were seen once. The sample was PBMCs. The receptor set was obtained from a woman in her thirties or forties in good health and CMV-seropositive.

CDR3 in amino acids: CASSESLAGVGGANVLTF. The DNA for the CDR3 is TGCGCCAGCAGTGAGTCGCTAGCGGGAGTCGGGGGGGCCAACGTCCTGACTTTC. The V call is TRBV10-2, the J call TRBJ2-6; 10 nucleotides match TRBD2. V lost 0 bases to trimming and J lost 4 bases; unmatched junction nucleotides: 6. This CDR3 is 18 amino acids long. CDR1 and CDR2 from the germline V gene are WSHSY and SAAADI.

This sequence joins TRBV18 and TRBJ2-5, with 7 bases fitting TRBD2. With 3 bases clipped from V and 4 bases from J, the junction kept 5 bases outside the gene matches. The CDR3 extends over 14 amino acids. CDR1 is KGHSH and CDR2 is LQKENI in the germline V gene. The CDR3 protein is CASSPSSGGETQYF. CDR3 DNA sequence: TGTGCCAGCTCACCGTCCTCGGGAGGAGAGACCCAGTACTTC. Complete variable domain (other parts from reference TRBV18 and TRBJ2-5): NAGVMQNPRHLVRRRGQEARLRCSPMKGHSHVYWYRQLPEEGLKFMVYLQKENIIDESGMPKERFSAEFPKEGPSILRIQQVVRGDSAAYFCASSPSSGGETQYFGPGTRLLVL.

CDR3 nucleotide sequence: TGTGCCAGCAGCTTAGATCGAGGTCACAATGAGCAGTTCTTC. Amino acid sequence: CASSLDRGHNEQFF. The rearrangement joins TRBV13 to TRBJ2-1; D gene unclear. V lost 1 base and J lost 5, with 9 bases in between. The CDR3 loop spans 14 amino acids. Germline CDR1 is PRHDT and CDR2 is FYEKMQ (reference sequence).

The chain carries TRBV4-1 and TRBJ2-7; 11 bases match TRBD2. CDR3 length equals 13 residues. Germline V gene sequence: CDR1 MGHRA, CDR2 YSYEKL. V shed 3 bases and J 10 bases; nucleotides not matched to a gene: 5. The CDR3 DNA reads TGCGCCAGCAGCCAGTCGACTAGCGGGAATCAGTACTTC. It translates to CASSQSTSGNQYF.

The chain has TRBV4-1 and TRBJ2-5; TRBD2 aligns across 8 bases. V was clipped by 3 bases and J by 5 bases; unmatched bases: 8. CDR3 length equals 15 residues. The germline gives CDR1 MGHRA, CDR2 YSYEKL. The CDR3 here is CASSHLAGGLETQYF. CDR3 bases: TGCGCCAGCAGCCATCTAGCGGGCGGGTTGGAGACCCAGTACTTC.

This clone was seen only a few times. The chain links TRBV27 to TRBJ1-2; a possible D gene is TRBD1 (5 bases). The germline V gene has CDR1 MNHEY and CDR2 SMNVEV (reference sequence). The CDR3 spans 14 residues. The V end lost 5 bases, the J end lost 1 base, and 11 bases lay between the germline ends. The CDR3 loop reads CASSHRGSNYGYTF. The CDR3 coding sequence is TGTGCCAGCAGTCATAGGGGCAGTAACTATGGCTACACCTTC.